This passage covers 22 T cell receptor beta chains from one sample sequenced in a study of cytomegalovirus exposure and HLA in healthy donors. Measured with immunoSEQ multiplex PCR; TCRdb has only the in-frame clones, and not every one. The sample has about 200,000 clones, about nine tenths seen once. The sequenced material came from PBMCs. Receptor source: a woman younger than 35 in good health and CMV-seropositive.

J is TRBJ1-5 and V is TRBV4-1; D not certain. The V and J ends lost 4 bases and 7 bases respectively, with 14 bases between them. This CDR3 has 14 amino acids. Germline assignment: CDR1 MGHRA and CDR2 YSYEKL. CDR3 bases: TGCGCCAGCAGCCTGTCTATTTCCCCCCAGCCCCAGCATTTT. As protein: CASSLSISPQPQHF.

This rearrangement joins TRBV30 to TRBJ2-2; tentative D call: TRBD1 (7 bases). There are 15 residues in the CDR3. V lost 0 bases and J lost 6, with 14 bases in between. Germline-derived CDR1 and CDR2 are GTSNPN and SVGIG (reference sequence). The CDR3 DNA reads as TGTGCCTGGAGTGTACTGACAGGGAGGCCCGGGGAGCTGTTTTTT. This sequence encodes CAWSVLTGRPGELFF.

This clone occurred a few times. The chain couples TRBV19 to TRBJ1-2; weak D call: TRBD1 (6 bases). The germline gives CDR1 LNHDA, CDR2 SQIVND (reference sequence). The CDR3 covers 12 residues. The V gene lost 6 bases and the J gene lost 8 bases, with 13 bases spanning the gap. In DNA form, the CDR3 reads TGTGCCAGTAGGTCACAGGGAGAAGGCTACACCTTC. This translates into CASRSQGEGYTF.

CDR3 sequence reads: CASSYVAVDHEQFF. In nucleotides, the CDR3 is TGTGCCAGCAGTTACGTAGCGGTCGATCATGAGCAGTTCTTC. V is TRBV6-6 and J is TRBJ2-1, with D possibly TRBD2 on 6 matching bases. Germline V gene sequence: CDR1 MNHNY, CDR2 SVGAGI (reference sequence). CDR3 length: 14 amino acids. V lost 2 bases and J lost 8, with 13 bases in between.

The CDR3: CASSPTGWTDNEQFF. Written as DNA, the CDR3 is TGTGCCAGCAGTCCCACCGGCTGGACAGACAATGAGCAGTTCTTC. The V and J genes are TRBV27 and TRBJ2-1; D perhaps matches TRBD1 (6 bases). The CDR3 is 15 amino acids. V shed 5 bases and J shed 5 bases, with 16 bases lying between them. CDR1 is MNHEY, CDR2 SMNVEV, per germline (reference sequence).

The CDR3 DNA reads as TGTGCTAGTGGTTCCGGGGACAGGGGGAGGTACGAGCAGTACTTC. This gives the protein CASGSGDRGRYEQYF. This chain uses TRBV12-5 with TRBJ2-7; 11 nucleotides match TRBD1. Trimming at V came to 4 bases and at J to 4 bases, leaving 6 bases not matched to a gene. Germline values: CDR1 LGHNT, CDR2 FRNRAP. CDR3 size: 15 residues.

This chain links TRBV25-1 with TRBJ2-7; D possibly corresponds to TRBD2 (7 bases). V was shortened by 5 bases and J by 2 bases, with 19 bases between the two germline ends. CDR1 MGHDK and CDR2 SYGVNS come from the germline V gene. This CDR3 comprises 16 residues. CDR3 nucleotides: TGTGCCAGCAGTCCGGAACGAGGGGGGGGTCCCTACGAGCAGTACTTC. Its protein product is CASSPERGGGPYEQYF.

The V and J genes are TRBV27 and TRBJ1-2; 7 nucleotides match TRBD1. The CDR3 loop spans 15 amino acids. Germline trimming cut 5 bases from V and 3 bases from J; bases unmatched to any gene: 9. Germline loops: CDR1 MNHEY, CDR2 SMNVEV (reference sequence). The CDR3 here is CASSLLGGKDYGYTF. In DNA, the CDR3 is TGTGCCAGCAGTCTCCTAGGGGGCAAGGACTATGGCTACACCTTC.

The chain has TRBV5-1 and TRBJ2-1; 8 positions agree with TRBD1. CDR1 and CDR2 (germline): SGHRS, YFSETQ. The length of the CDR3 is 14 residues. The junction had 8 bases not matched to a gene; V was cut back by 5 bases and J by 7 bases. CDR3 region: CASRIQGAGNEQFF. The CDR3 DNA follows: TGCGCCAGCAGAATTCAGGGGGCAGGAAATGAGCAGTTCTTC.

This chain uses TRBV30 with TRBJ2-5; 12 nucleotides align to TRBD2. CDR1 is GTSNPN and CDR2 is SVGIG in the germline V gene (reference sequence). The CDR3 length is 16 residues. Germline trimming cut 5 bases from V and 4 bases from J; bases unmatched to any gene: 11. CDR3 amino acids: CAWGDTSGRTGETQYF. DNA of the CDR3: TGTGCCTGGGGAGATACTAGCGGGAGGACCGGAGAGACCCAGTACTTC.

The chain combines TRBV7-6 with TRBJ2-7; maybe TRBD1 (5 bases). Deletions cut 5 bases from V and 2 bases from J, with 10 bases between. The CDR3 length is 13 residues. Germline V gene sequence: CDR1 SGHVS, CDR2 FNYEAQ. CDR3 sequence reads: CASSSGQPYEQYF. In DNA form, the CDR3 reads TGTGCCAGCAGCAGTGGACAACCCTACGAGCAGTACTTC.

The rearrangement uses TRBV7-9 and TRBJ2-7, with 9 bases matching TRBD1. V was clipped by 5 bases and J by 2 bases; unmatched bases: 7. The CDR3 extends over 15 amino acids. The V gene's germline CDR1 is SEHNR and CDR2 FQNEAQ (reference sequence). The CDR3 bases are TGTGCCAGCAGCAGTCGGACAGGGGTCACCTACGAGCAGTACTTC. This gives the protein CASSSRTGVTYEQYF.

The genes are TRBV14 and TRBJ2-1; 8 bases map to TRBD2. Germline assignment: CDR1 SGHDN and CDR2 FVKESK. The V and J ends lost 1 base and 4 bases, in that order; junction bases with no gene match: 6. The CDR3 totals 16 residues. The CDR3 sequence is CASSQGTGLAYNEQFF. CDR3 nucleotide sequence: TGTGCCAGCAGCCAAGGGACCGGACTAGCATACAATGAGCAGTTCTTC. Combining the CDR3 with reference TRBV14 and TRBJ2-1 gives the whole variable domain EAGVTQFPSHSVIEKGQTVTLRCDPISGHDNLYWYRRVMGKEIKFLLHFVKESKQDESGMPNNRFLAERTGGTYSTLKVQPAELEDSGVYFCASSQGTGLAYNEQFFGPGTRLTVL.

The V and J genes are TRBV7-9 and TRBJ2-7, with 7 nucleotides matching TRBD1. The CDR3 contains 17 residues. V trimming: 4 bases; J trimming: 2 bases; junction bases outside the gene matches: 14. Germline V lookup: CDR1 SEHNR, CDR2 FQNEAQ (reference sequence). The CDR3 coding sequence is TGTGCCAGCAGCTCCTCTGTAAGGACAGGCGGTCCCTACGAGCAGTACTTC. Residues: CASSSSVRTGGPYEQYF. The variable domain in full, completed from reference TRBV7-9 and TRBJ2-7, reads DTGVSQNPRHKITKRGQNVTFRCDPISEHNRLYWYRQTLGQGPEFLTYFQNEAQLEKSRLLSDRFSAERPKGSFSTLEIQRTEQGDSAMYLCASSSSVRTGGPYEQYFGPGTRLTVT.

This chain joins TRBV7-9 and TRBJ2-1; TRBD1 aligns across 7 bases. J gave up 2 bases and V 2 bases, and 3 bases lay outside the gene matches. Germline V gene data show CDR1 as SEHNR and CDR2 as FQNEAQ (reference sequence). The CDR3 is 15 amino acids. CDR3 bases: TGTGCCAGCAGCTTATGGCAGGGGGCCTACAATGAGCAGTTCTTC. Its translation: CASSLWQGAYNEQFF.

The CDR3 DNA reads TGTGCCTGGAGTCCGTGGGAGGGAACCGGGGAGCTGTTTTTT. Translated, it gives CAWSPWEGTGELFF. The chain employs TRBV30 and TRBJ2-2; 7 nucleotides align to TRBD2. V lost 2 bases and J lost 5; bases outside the gene matches: 5. The CDR3 runs to 14 residues. The germline V gene has CDR1 GTSNPN and CDR2 SVGIG (reference sequence).

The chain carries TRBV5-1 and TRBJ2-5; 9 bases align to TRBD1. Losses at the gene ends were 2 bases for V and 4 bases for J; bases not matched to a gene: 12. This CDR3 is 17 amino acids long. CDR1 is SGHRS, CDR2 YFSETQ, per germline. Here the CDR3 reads CASSFGQGLRPGETQYF. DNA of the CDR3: TGCGCCAGCAGCTTCGGACAGGGGCTAAGGCCGGGAGAGACCCAGTACTTC.

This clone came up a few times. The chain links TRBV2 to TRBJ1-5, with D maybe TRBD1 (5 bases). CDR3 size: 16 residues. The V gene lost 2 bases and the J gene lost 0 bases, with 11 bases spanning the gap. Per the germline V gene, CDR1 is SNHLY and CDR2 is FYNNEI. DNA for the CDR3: TGTGCCAGCAGTGAATGGCAGGGATATAGCAATCAGCCCCAGCATTTT. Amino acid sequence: CASSEWQGYSNQPQHF.

The chain's CDR3 is CASSPSLGDTQYF. In nucleotides, the CDR3 is TGCGCCAGCAGCCCCTCACTCGGGGATACGCAGTATTTT. V and J are TRBV5-1 and TRBJ2-3; D is ambiguous. CDR1 and CDR2 from the germline V gene are SGHRS and YFSETQ. The ends were cut back, 4 bases at V and 6 bases at J, with 12 bases in the middle. This CDR3 is 13 amino acids long.

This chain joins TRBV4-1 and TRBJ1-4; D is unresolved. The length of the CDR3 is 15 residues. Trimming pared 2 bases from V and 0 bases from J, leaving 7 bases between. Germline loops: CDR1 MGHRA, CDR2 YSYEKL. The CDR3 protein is CASSQSSATNEKLFF. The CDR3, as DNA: TGCGCCAGCAGCCAATCCAGTGCAACTAATGAAAAACTGTTTTTT.

The CDR3 DNA reads TGTGCCAGCTTCCGCTCCGGGACAGGGGCTCGCACCGGGGAGCTGTTTTTT. This encodes CASFRSGTGARTGELFF. V and J are TRBV28 and TRBJ2-2, with 10 bases aligning to TRBD1. V trimming: 8 bases; J trimming: 4 bases; junction bases outside the gene matches: 13. Germline values: CDR1 MDHEN, CDR2 SYDVKM. CDR3 length equals 17 residues.

DNA of the CDR3: TGTGCCAGCAGCTTATTCGCGGGATCCTACAATGAGCAGTTCTTC. It translates to CASSLFAGSYNEQFF. This chain connects TRBV7-3 to TRBJ2-1; the D gene is possibly TRBD2 (6 bases). Trimming took 2 bases from V and 1 from J, leaving 9 bases between them. CDR3 length: 15 amino acids. Germline V gives CDR1 SGHTA, CDR2 FQGTGA.